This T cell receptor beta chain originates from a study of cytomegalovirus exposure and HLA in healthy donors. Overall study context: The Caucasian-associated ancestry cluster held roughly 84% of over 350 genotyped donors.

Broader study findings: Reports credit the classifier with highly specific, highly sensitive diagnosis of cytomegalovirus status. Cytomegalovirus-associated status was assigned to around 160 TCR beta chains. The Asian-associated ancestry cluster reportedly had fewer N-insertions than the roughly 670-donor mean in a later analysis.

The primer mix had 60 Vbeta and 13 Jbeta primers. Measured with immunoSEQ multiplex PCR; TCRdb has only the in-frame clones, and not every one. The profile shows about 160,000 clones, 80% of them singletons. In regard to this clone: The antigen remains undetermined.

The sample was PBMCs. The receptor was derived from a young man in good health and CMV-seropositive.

The CDR3 coding sequence is TGTGCCAGCAGCGCAAGGTTGGACAGTAACAATTCACCCCTCCACTTT. It codes for CASSARLDSNNSPLHF. The rearrangement links TRBV9 to TRBJ1-6; D perhaps matches TRBD1 (6 bases). The V end was cut by 3 bases, the J end by 7 bases, with 17 bases between. This CDR3 comprises 16 residues. Germline-derived CDR1 and CDR2 are SGDLS and YYNGEE.